These 2 T cell receptor beta chains were all obtained from the same sample, sequenced in a study of cytomegalovirus exposure and HLA in healthy donors. The PCR used 60 Vbeta and 13 Jbeta primers. Assay: immunoSEQ multiplex PCR; the TCRdb copy retains only in-frame clones and omits some. Among about 100,000 clones listed, about three quarters were seen once. The sample taken for sequencing was PBMCs. The receptors stem from a woman in her late teens or twenties in good health and CMV-seropositive.

In nucleotides, the CDR3 is TGTGCCAGCAGTCCCGGGACTAGCGGGACCGAGACCCAGTACTTC. Translation gives CASSPGTSGTETQYF. The V call is TRBV2, the J call TRBJ2-5, with 13 bases that match TRBD2. CDR1 is SNHLY and CDR2 is FYNNEI in the germline V gene. Trimming at V came to 5 bases and at J to 5 bases, leaving 5 bases not matched to a gene. The CDR3 totals 15 residues.

V usage is TRBV5-1 and J usage is TRBJ2-2, with D unclear. The germline V gene has CDR1 SGHRS and CDR2 YFSETQ. CDR3 length: 15 amino acids. V was cut by 4 bases and J by 7 bases, with 17 bases left in between. For the CDR3, the DNA is TGCGCCAGCAGCGTATTGGGCCTCTCCGGCGGGGAGCTGTTTTTT. Protein: CASSVLGLSGGELFF.